This is a list of T cell receptor beta chains from one sample in a study of blood T cell repertoires in COVID-19. The table came from immunoSEQ multiplex PCR; TCRdb's copy has only in-frame clones and leaves some out. The sample has about 69,000 clones, 65% to 90% seen once. The sequencing sample was made of peripheral blood. These receptors were taken from a man older than 75 with acute or convalescent COVID-19. The CDR3 runs from the conserved cysteine through the conserved F or W. Fields, in order: clone size, V gene, D gene, J gene, CDR3 protein, CDR3 DNA. D genes are given only for firm matches. Size is omitted from some rows. Given values are once, few, many or a class for expanded clones.

abundance: .
v_gene: TRBV18
d_gene: .
j_gene: TRBJ1-1
CDR3aa: CASSPGAGTEAFF
CDR3nt: TGTGCCAGCTCACCAGGGGCGGGGACTGAAGCTTTCTTT

abundance: .
v_gene: TRBV7-2
d_gene: TRBD1
j_gene: TRBJ1-5
CDR3aa: CASSLRQGSGQPQHF
CDR3nt: TGTGCCAGCAGCTTAAGACAGGGGTCAGGCCAGCCCCAGCATTTT

abundance: few
v_gene: TRBV25-1
d_gene: TRBD1
j_gene: TRBJ1-6
CDR3aa: CASTTARTGRDSPLHF
CDR3nt: TGTGCCAGCACCACTGCCCGGACAGGACGTGATTCACCCCTCCACTTT

abundance: .
v_gene: TRBV11-3
d_gene: TRBD1
j_gene: TRBJ1-5
CDR3aa: CASSRTGNQPQHF
CDR3nt: TGTGCCAGCAGCCGGACAGGGAATCAGCCCCAGCATTTT

abundance: .
v_gene: TRBV12-3/TRBV12-4
d_gene: .
j_gene: TRBJ1-6
CDR3aa: CASRLGGDSPLHF
CDR3nt: TGTGCCAGCAGGCTGGGAGGGGATTCACCCCTCCACTTT

abundance: few
v_gene: TRBV10-2
d_gene: TRBD1
j_gene: TRBJ1-5
CDR3aa: CASSGTGTGSNQPQHF
CDR3nt: TGCGCCAGCAGTGGTACCGGGACAGGGTCTAATCAGCCCCAGCATTTT

abundance: .
v_gene: TRBV2
d_gene: TRBD1
j_gene: TRBJ1-1
CDR3aa: CASRTGGNTEAFF
CDR3nt: TGTGCCAGCCGGACAGGGGGGAACACTGAAGCTTTCTTT

abundance: .
v_gene: TRBV5-5
d_gene: .
j_gene: TRBJ2-3
CDR3aa: CASNLGPGGLGTDTQYF
CDR3nt: TGTGCCAGCAACCTTGGCCCCGGGGGGCTCGGCACAGATACGCAGTATTTT

abundance: .
v_gene: TRBV30
d_gene: .
j_gene: TRBJ1-2
CDR3aa: CAWTEQTVNYGYTF
CDR3nt: TGTGCCTGGACTGAACAGACCGTCAACTATGGCTACACCTTC

abundance: .
v_gene: TRBV6-5
d_gene: .
j_gene: TRBJ1-2
CDR3aa: CASNINYGYTF
CDR3nt: TGTGCCAGTAATATCAACTATGGCTACACCTTC

abundance: .
v_gene: TRBV2
d_gene: .
j_gene: TRBJ1-2
CDR3aa: CASTLRVVSTF
CDR3nt: TGTGCCAGCACTTTGAGGGTAGTTTCCACCTTC

abundance: .
v_gene: TRBV4-1
d_gene: .
j_gene: TRBJ2-2
CDR3aa: CASSPGPRSNTGELFF
CDR3nt: TGCGCCAGCAGCCCCGGTCCCCGGTCAAACACCGGGGAGCTGTTTTTT

abundance: .
v_gene: TRBV5-6
d_gene: TRBD1
j_gene: TRBJ2-1
CDR3aa: CASSSTGQGADNEQFF
CDR3nt: TGTGCCAGCAGCTCGACCGGACAGGGGGCGGACAATGAGCAGTTCTTC